This record covers a single T cell receptor (beta chain). Its antigen remains unknown. Method: immunoSEQ multiplex PCR; TCRdb's copy keeps in-frame clones and lacks some. The top ten clones hold 3% to 3.5% of a sample with 150,000 to 200,000 clones, 91% of them seen once. The record originates from a study of cytomegalovirus exposure and HLA in healthy donors. Study summary: The 120 validation repertoires were produced on the same platform as the roughly 670 repertoires of the first cohort. This was reported in a later analysis.

The CDR3 is made up of 13 amino acids. Germline assignment: CDR1 SQVTM and CDR2 ANQGSEA. Trimming stripped 4 bases from V and 2 bases from J, with 11 bases between. Study results and caveats: Rarity held for most TCR sequences, but there were some public TCRs that occurred in many donors. The tendency of first-cohort TCR clusters to co-occur in the 120 validation repertoires was identified by a subsequent analysis. Confirmation in vitro established that a few CMV-associated chains were specific for CMV antigens.

Sequenced input: PBMCs. The gene calls are TRBV29-1 and TRBJ2-5; no reliable D call. This clonotype was obtained from a woman aged 18-29 years in good health and CMV-seropositive. The CDR3 here is CSVGRAVQETQYF. The CDR3 coding sequence is TGCAGCGTTGGTCGCGCCGTACAAGAGACCCAGTACTTC.